The entry below describes one T cell receptor (beta chain). The sample comes from a study of Tregs in tolerant kidney transplant recipients. Assay: immunoSEQ multiplex PCR; the TCRdb copy retains only in-frame clones and omits some. The sample shows approximately 66,000 clones, over 75% of them seen only once. The CDR3 extends over 13 amino acids. Germline V gives CDR1 SQVTM, CDR2 ANQGSEA. Trimming took off 4 bases at V and 3 bases at J, with 9 bases between the two ends. The J gene is TRBJ1-4, the V gene TRBV29-1; perhaps TRBD1 as D (5 bases). This sample comprised Tregs from blood, obtained before the transplant. This TCR derives from a human donor who received a combined kidney and bone marrow transplant. For the CDR3, the DNA is TGCAGCGTTGCAGACAGTCCTAATGAAAAACTGTTTTTT. Translation gives CSVADSPNEKLFF.